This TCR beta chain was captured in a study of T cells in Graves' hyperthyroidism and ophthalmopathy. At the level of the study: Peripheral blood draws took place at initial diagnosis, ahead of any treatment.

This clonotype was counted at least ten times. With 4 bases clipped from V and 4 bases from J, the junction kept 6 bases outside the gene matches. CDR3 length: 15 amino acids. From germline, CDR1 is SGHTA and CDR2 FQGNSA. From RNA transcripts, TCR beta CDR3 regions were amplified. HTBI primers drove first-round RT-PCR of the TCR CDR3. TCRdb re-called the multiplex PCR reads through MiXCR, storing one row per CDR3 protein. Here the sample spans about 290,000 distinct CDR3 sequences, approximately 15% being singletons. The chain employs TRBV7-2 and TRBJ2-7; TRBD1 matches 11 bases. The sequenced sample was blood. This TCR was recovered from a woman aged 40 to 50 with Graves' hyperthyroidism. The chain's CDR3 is CASSSGQGAGYEQYF. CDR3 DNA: TGTGCCAGCAGCTCCGGACAGGGGGCAGGGTACGAGCAGTACTTC.